This T cell receptor beta chain came from a study of vaccination effects on CD4 cells after COVID-19. Looking at the study overall: Peptides at around 9.9 ug/ml and IL-2 at 10 IU/ml were added to approximately 2 million PBMC per well.

Study observations and caveats: By a late point after vaccination, infection- and vaccine-induced clones had shrunk markedly through clonal contraction.

Profiled with immunoSEQ multiplex PCR; TCRdb holds only in-frame clones, not every one. Of tens of thousands of clones listed, around 69% are singletons. Investigators separated out CD4+ T cells once 10 days of culture had passed. Participants each got two BNT162b2 or mRNA-1273 vaccine doses. It was on days 3 and 7 that half the medium was replaced with IL-2 medium. Concerning this clone itself: Its antigen is currently unknown.

Germline V lookup: CDR1 GTSNPN, CDR2 SVGIG (reference sequence). The CDR3 contains 11 residues. Trimming pared 1 base from V and 7 bases from J, leaving 8 bases between. The V call is TRBV30, the J call TRBJ2-7; D remains unclear. Source: CD4+ T cells from PBMCs cultured without peptide, taken after COVID-19 vaccination. This clonotype was sampled from a human donor who received a COVID-19 vaccine. CDR3 sequence reads: CAWSGTGEQYF. The CDR3 DNA reads as TGTGCCTGGAGTGGGACCGGGGAGCAGTACTTC.